The 17 T cell receptor beta chains below all came from one sample that was sequenced in a study of vaccination and CD4 T cells after COVID-19. Documented treatment: roughly 10-day PBMC culture with coronavirus spike peptide pools or control peptides (ViraFEST assay). An Oncomine TCR Beta short-read assay was used to sequence the DNA from cultured CD4+ T cells. TCRdb re-analysed the PCR reads in MiXCR, keeping a single row per CDR3 protein. The sample consists of about 12,000 distinct CDR3 sequences, about 31% of them appearing once. These receptors have no identified antigens. Material for sequencing was cultured CD4+ T cells from blood. The receptor source for this set is a human donor with COVID-19.

V is TRBV14 and J is TRBJ2-3; 8 nucleotides agree with TRBD1. CDR3 length: 19 residues. Per the germline V gene, CDR1 is SGHDN and CDR2 is FVKESK. The V gene end was trimmed by 2 bases and the J gene end by 6 bases; junction bases not matched to a gene: 19. This CDR3 is CASSQRKGAGRGLSDTQYF. The CDR3 region has the DNA TGTGCCAGCAGCCAACGAAAGGGGGCTGGCAGGGGGCTTAGTGATACGCAGTATTTT.

This chain uses TRBV6-4 with TRBJ2-1, with TRBD2 matching 12 bases. Germline-derived CDR1 and CDR2 are MRHNA and SNTAGT. J was trimmed by 6 bases and V by 3 bases; bases with no gene match: 3. This CDR3 comprises 15 residues. The CDR3 loop reads CASSDSSGGANEQFF. The CDR3 DNA is TGTGCCAGCAGTGATTCTAGCGGGGGGGCCAATGAGCAGTTCTTC.

In its sample, this clonotype was seen a few times. The chain recombines TRBV7-2 with TRBJ1-2; D is possibly TRBD1 (5 bases). V lost 7 bases, J lost 8 bases, and 23 bases lay in between. Germline-derived CDR1 and CDR2 are SGHTA and FQGNSA. The CDR3 has 15 residues. Here the CDR3 DNA reads TGTGCCAGCATCACAGCTTCTGGGGGGGTCAGCGGCTACACCTTC. This codes for CASITASGGVSGYTF.

The rearrangement uses TRBV28 and TRBJ2-7, with D hard to call. V was trimmed by 5 bases and J by 4 bases, leaving 6 bases between them. Germline assignment: CDR1 MDHEN and CDR2 SYDVKM. This CDR3 spans 11 amino acids. The CDR3 nucleotides are TGTGCCAGCAGTGCAGATTACGAGCAGTACTTC. This encodes CASSADYEQYF. Complete variable domain (other parts from reference TRBV28 and TRBJ2-7): DVKVTQSSRYLVKRTGEKVFLECVQDMDHENMFWYRQDPGLGLRLIYFSYDVKMKEKGDIPEGYSVSREKKERFSLILESASTNQTSMYLCASSADYEQYFGPGTRLTVT.

This clonotype has just a few counts. The chain is built from TRBV19 and TRBJ2-5; 10 nucleotides match TRBD2. The germline gives CDR1 LNHDA, CDR2 SQIVND (reference sequence). Trimming removed 5 bases from V and 5 bases from J; junction bases left unmatched: 11. The CDR3 extends over 16 amino acids. CDR3 region: CASSGLSGGASETQYF. CDR3 coding DNA: TGTGCCAGTAGTGGGTTGAGCGGGGGGGCCTCGGAGACCCAGTACTTC.

This clonotype was observed a few times. The chain recombines TRBV10-3 with TRBJ2-3; 11 nucleotides line up with TRBD2. Germline CDR1 reads ENHRY; CDR2 reads SYGVKD. This CDR3 is 15 amino acids long. V shed 7 bases, J shed 5 bases, and the junction held 8 bases outside the gene matches. This chain's CDR3 is CAIMDSGGALDTQYF. CDR3 sequence (DNA): TGTGCCATCATGGATAGCGGGGGGGCCTTAGATACGCAGTATTTT.

This clonotype was seen a handful of times. This chain links TRBV28 with TRBJ1-2; D unclear. V lost 3 bases, J lost 5 bases, and 7 bases lay in between. Germline V CDR1 and CDR2: MDHEN, SYDVKM. The CDR3 contains 12 residues. The CDR3 coding sequence is TGTGCCAGCAGTTTCGAGATATATGGCTACACCTTC. Its translation: CASSFEIYGYTF.

This clonotype was seen a few times. The chain links TRBV25-1 to TRBJ1-5, with 7 bases identical to TRBD1. Germline V gene sequence: CDR1 MGHDK, CDR2 SYGVNS. V shed 4 bases and J 1 base; nucleotides not matched to a gene: 10. The CDR3 loop spans 17 amino acids. CDR3 amino acids: CASSGLTGPGSNQPQHF. DNA for the CDR3: TGTGCCAGCAGTGGCCTGACAGGGCCTGGGAGCAATCAGCCCCAGCATTTT.

The chain couples TRBV7-9 to TRBJ1-1, with D possibly matching TRBD1 (5 bases). Germline V CDR1 and CDR2: SEHNR, FQNEAQ (reference sequence). The CDR3 loop spans 13 amino acids. Trimming stripped 3 bases from V and 2 bases from J, with 7 bases between. The CDR3 loop is CASSFGGNTEAFF. CDR3 DNA sequence: TGTGCCAGCAGCTTCGGGGGAAACACTGAAGCTTTCTTT.

The rearrangement joins TRBV6-1 to TRBJ2-4; 10 nucleotides match TRBD2. Germline loops: CDR1 MNHNS, CDR2 SASEGT. The V segment lost 7 bases and the J segment 15 bases; nucleotides outside the gene matches: 15. The CDR3 contains 14 residues. CDR3 DNA sequence: TGTGCCAGCACCGAACCCAGCGGGGGGGCCACACGGTACTTC. Encoded protein: CASTEPSGGATRYF.

This rearrangement joins TRBV25-1 to TRBJ1-3; 8 positions match TRBD1. Trimming took 10 bases from V and 3 from J; bases not matched to a gene: 8. In germline, CDR1 is MGHDK, CDR2 SYGVNS. This CDR3 is 14 amino acids long. The CDR3 bases are TGTGCCACCTCCAGGACAGGGTTTGGAAACACCATATATTTT. It is translated as CATSRTGFGNTIYF.

The chain carries TRBV19 and TRBJ2-4, with D unresolved. This CDR3 comprises 14 residues. Trimming stripped 7 bases from V and 1 base from J, with 11 bases between. CDR1 is LNHDA and CDR2 is SQIVND in the germline V gene (reference sequence). The CDR3 sequence: CASNEVLAKNIQYF. The DNA of the CDR3 is TGTGCCAGTAACGAGGTTCTGGCCAAAAACATTCAGTACTTC.

The chain has TRBV21-1 and TRBJ2-1; TRBD1, the table's D call, lacks a check against the DNA. TRBV21-1 is an annotated pseudogene. There are 15 residues in the CDR3. Written as DNA, the CDR3 is TGTGCCAGCAGCAAAGGACCCCAGGGTTTCAATGAGCAGTTCTTC. Translation: CASSKGPQGFNEQFF.

This clonotype was seen a few times. The chain has TRBV12-3 or TRBV12-4 and TRBJ2-5, with 9 bases identical to TRBD2. V gave up 5 bases and J gave up 5 bases; unmatched junction bases: 0. This CDR3 has 12 residues. The CDR3 DNA follows: TGTGCCAGCAGTGGACTAGCGGAGACCCAGTACTTC. It codes for CASSGLAETQYF.

The chain uses TRBV9 and TRBJ2-5; no clear D. CDR1 and CDR2 from the germline V gene are SGDLS and YYNGEE. The CDR3 is made up of 13 amino acids. V was pared by 0 bases and J by 5 bases, with 8 bases between. The CDR3 coding sequence is TGTGCCAGCAGCGTAGGTCTGATGGAGACCCAGTACTTC. Amino acids: CASSVGLMETQYF.

CDR3 loop: CASSPQREAGPQHF. The CDR3 DNA follows: TGTGCCAGCTCACCACAAAGAGAGGCAGGACCCCAGCATTTT. This chain uses TRBV18 with TRBJ1-5; D remains ambiguous. The CDR3 is made up of 14 amino acids. Germline values: CDR1 KGHSH, CDR2 LQKENI. With 1 base removed from V and 10 bases from J, the gap between germline ends came to 14 bases.

A few counts support this clonotype. J is TRBJ1-5 and V is TRBV20-1; D perhaps matches TRBD1 (6 bases). The CDR3 loop spans 14 amino acids. Trimming removed 5 bases from V and 2 bases from J, with 13 bases in between. Germline loops: CDR1 DFQATT, CDR2 SNEGSKA (reference sequence). CDR3 sequence (DNA): TGCAGTGCTGTTCCGGGGGGCCGCAATCAGCCCCAGCATTTT. Translated, it gives CSAVPGGRNQPQHF.